This record looks at one TCR beta chain sequence and its context. Its recognized antigen is unknown. There are no base qualities to consult, and no much larger clone falls within one base. This sample was taken from a study of T cells in Graves' hyperthyroidism and ophthalmopathy (dated by TCRdb to 2018 to 2020). With regard to the full study: Peripheral blood was collected at initial diagnosis, before any treatment. To identify TCR V-J signatures that set the groups apart, the researchers used a discovery cohort of 90 to 100 patients, made up of fewer than 50 with Graves' ophthalmopathy and about 59 with stable Graves' hyperthyroidism. Prospective prediction of ophthalmopathy was tested in an independent validation cohort consisting of about 20 hyperthyroidism patients and over 15 patients who later progressed to ophthalmopathy. The approximately 100 discovery patients were divided at random into training and test sets in a 7:3 ratio. In addition, the study compared T-cell repertoires in thyroid tissue and in blood from six Graves' hyperthyroidism patients. After blood sampling, hyperthyroidism patients were treated with methimazole at a starting dose of 30 mg daily, and ophthalmopathy patients were treated with high-dose intravenous methylprednisolone. TCR Vbeta CDR3 sequencing of 140 or so peripheral blood samples (approximately 44 ophthalmopathy, about 74 hyperthyroidism and approximately 17 progressor patients) is reported in the paper.

The TCR beta CDR3 regions were amplified from the RNA transcripts. For the first round of RT-PCR on the TCR CDR3, the HTBI primer set was used together with the Qiagen OneStep RT-PCR kit. Libraries were constructed in a second round of multiplex PCR, after which size selection and purification were carried out. The libraries were sequenced on an Illumina HiSeq2000 using paired-end 100 bp reads. In the paper's pipeline: SOAPnuke was used to process the raw data, with reads discarded if the reads contained adapters or uncalled bases, had a mean Phred below 15, or lacked an exact constant-primer or identifier match. High-quality paired reads were merged using COPE v1.2.5, and each unique nucleotide sequence was defined as a clonotype. MiTCR v1.1 was used to align clonotypes to the IMGT TRBV, TRBD and TRBJ reference segments. The analysis was restricted to V-J combinations with a frequency above 0.0001, which together covered roughly 99% of the repertoires. A TCS score was defined as the ratio of F50 (clonal expansion) to E x V (chaos), with BLOSUM62-based TCRdist applied between CDR3 peptides within each V-J. Welch's t-statistics and random forest reduced roughly 530 V-J features to 10 to 15, which were used in a naive Bayes classifier (R e1071). TCRdb reprocessed the public reads (quality trimming at Q25 with fastp, clone calling with MiXCR) and kept in-frame beta chains. For every CDR3 protein sequence, its rows merge into one entry that carries the most common genes and DNA. The V and J calls and clone size are TCRdb's, not the authors'. The sample contains 270,000 or so distinct CDR3 sequences, about 15% of them found a single time. The ten largest clones capture roughly 30% of the sample.

The full study reports these points: In cross-validation, a model built on a 13 V-J signature told ophthalmopathy apart from stable hyperthyroidism with 85% to 90% sensitivity and about 81% specificity, and in testing the same model reached 80%/75%. Most expanded thyroid clonotypes (frequency above 0.001) were also detected in blood, a finding suggesting that blood repertoires may reflect thyroid immune responses. No statistical method was used to set the sample size in advance, and investigators knew the group allocation. In validation, progression to ophthalmopathy was predicted by the model with roughly 71% sensitivity and 72% to 85% specificity, a median of 6.5 months before onset.

From the cysteine through the phenylalanine, the CDR3 covers 15 amino acids. Of the read, only the CDR3 DNA is kept; its 45 bases are in frame from base 1. The germline V gene specifies SGDLS as CDR1 and YYNGEE as CDR2. Trimming takes 6 bases from V and 5 bases from J, and the germline ends sit 20 bases apart. Hyperthyroidism patients were aged 18 to 65 years and newly diagnosed, with disease duration of less than 2 months. Any patient with an uncontrolled infection, another autoimmune disease, pregnancy or lactation was excluded. Diagnoses relied on clinical symptoms, serum thyroxine and TRAb, thyroid ultrasound and orbital computed tomography. For progressor patients, blood was drawn at the first diagnosis of hyperthyroidism, before any ophthalmopathy symptoms had appeared. PBMCs were separated from roughly 9.6 ml of fresh peripheral blood using Ficoll-Paque density gradient centrifugation. Progressor patients were initially diagnosed with Graves' hyperthyroidism and developed ophthalmopathy during follow-up. Total RNA was extracted using Trizol reagent, and RNA quality was assessed on an Agilent 2100 Bioanalyzer.

The receptor was derived from a woman aged 45-65 years with Graves' hyperthyroidism that later progressed to Graves' ophthalmopathy. The chain is assembled from TRBV9 and TRBJ1-2, with a tentative D gene TRBD1 over 5 matching bases. Sequenced material: blood. The CDR3 region: CASTRGGGGVYGYTF. Read as DNA, the sequence is TGTGCCAGCACCCGAGGTGGGGGAGGCGTATATGGCTACACCTTC.